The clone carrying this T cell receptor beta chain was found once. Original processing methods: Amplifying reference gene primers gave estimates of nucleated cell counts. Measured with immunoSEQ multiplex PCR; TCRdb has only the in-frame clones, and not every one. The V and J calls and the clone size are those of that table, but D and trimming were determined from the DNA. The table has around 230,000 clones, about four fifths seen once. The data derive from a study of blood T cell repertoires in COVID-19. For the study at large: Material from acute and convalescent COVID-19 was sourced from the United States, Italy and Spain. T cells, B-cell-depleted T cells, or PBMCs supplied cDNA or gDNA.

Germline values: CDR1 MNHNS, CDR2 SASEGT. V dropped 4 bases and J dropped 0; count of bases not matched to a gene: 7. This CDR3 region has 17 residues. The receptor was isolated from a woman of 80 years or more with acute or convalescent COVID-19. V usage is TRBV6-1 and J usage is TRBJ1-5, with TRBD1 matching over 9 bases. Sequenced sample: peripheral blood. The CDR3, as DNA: TGTGCCAGCAGTGCTCCCGGGACAGGGAATAGCAATCAGCCCCAGCATTTT. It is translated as CASSAPGTGNSNQPQHF.